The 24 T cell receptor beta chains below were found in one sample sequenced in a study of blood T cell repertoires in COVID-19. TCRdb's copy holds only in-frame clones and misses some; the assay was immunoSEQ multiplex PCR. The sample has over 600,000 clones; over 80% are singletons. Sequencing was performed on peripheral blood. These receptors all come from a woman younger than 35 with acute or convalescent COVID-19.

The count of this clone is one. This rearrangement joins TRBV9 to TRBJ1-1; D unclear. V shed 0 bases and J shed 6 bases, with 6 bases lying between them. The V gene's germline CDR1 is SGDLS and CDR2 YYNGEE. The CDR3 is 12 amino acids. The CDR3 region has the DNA TGTGCCAGCAGCGTAGGGCAATCTGAAGCTTTCTTT. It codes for CASSVGQSEAFF.

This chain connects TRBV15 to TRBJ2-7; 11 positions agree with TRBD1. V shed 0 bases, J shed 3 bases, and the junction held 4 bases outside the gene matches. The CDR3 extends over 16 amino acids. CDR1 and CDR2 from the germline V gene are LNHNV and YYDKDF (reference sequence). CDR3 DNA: TGTGCCACCAGCAGAGATCGGGACAGGGGGATCTACGAGCAGTACTTC. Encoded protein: CATSRDRDRGIYEQYF.

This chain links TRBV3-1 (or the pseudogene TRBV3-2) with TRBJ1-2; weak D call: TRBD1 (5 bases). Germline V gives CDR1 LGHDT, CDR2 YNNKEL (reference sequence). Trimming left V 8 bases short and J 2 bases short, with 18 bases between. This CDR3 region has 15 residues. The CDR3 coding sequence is TGTGCCAGCTTCGAGGCAGGGTCGGTCAACTATGGCTACACCTTC. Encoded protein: CASFEAGSVNYGYTF.

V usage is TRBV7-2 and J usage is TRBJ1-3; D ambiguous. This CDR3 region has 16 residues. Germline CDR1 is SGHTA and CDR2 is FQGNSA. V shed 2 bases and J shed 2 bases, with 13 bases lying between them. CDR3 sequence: CASSLRSGGAGNTIYF. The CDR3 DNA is TGTGCCAGCAGCTTACGGTCAGGAGGTGCTGGAAACACCATATATTTT.

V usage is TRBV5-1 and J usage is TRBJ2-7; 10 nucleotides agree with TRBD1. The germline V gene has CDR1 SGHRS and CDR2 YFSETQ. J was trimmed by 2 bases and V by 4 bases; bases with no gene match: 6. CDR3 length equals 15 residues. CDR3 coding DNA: TGCGCCAGCAGCCAACCCGGACAGGGGGCCTACGAGCAGTACTTC. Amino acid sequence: CASSQPGQGAYEQYF.

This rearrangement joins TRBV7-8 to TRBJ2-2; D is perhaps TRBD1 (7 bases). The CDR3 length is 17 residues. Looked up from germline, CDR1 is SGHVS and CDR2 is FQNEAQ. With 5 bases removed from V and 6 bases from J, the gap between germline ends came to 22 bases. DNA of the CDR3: TGTGCCAGCAGCCTAAGTCGGGCAGGGGGGAAGGCCGGGGAGCTGTTTTTT. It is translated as CASSLSRAGGKAGELFF.

CDR3 in amino acids: CASSSGDRPYEQYF. The CDR3 region has the DNA TGTGCCAGCAGCTCGGGGGACAGGCCTTATGAGCAGTACTTC. V is TRBV5-4 and J is TRBJ2-7; TRBD1 aligns across 8 bases. Trimming removed 3 bases from V and 7 bases from J; junction bases left unmatched: 9. The CDR3 is 14 amino acids. Germline assignment: CDR1 SGHNT and CDR2 YYREEE (reference sequence).

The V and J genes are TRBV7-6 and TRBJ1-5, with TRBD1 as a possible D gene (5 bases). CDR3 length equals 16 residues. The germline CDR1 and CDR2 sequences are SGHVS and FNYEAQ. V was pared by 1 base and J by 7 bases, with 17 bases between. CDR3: CASSLESWVTGQPQHF. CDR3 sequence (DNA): TGTGCCAGCAGCTTAGAGAGTTGGGTAACAGGACAGCCCCAGCATTTT. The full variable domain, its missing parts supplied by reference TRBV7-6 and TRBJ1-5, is GAGVSQSPRYKVTKRGQDVALRCDPISGHVSLYWYRQALGQGPEFLTYFNYEAQQDKSGLPNDRFSAERPEGSISTLTIQRTEQRDSAMYRCASSLESWVTGQPQHFGDGTRLSIL.

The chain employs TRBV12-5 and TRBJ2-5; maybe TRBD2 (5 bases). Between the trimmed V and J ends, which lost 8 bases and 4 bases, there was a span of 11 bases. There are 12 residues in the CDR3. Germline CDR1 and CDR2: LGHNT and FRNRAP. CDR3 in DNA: TGTGCTAGTTCCGGGATCAGAGAGACCCAGTACTTC. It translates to CASSGIRETQYF.

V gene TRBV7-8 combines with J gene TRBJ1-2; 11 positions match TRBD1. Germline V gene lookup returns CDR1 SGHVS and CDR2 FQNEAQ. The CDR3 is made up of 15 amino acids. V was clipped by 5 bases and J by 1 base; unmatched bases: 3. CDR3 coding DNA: TGTGCCAGCAGCGCAGGGACAGGGGGTAACTATGGCTACACCTTC. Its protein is CASSAGTGGNYGYTF.

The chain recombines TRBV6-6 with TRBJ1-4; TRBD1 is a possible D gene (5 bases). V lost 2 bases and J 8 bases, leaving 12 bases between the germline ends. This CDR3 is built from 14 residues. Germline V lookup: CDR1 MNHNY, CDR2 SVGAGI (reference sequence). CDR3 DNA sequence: TGTGCCAGCAGTTACGTCGGGGGAGGAGAAAAACTGTTTTTT. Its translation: CASSYVGGGEKLFF.

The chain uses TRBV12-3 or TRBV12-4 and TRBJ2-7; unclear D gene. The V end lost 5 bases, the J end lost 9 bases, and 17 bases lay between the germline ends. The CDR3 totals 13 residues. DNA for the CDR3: TGTGCCAGCAGTAAACCCCCGACTGTAGGGCAGTACTTC. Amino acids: CASSKPPTVGQYF.

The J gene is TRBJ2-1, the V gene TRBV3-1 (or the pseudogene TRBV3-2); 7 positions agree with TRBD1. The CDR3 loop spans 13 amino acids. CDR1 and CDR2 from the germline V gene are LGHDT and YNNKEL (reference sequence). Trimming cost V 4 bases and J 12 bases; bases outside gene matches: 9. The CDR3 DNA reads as TGTGCCAGCAGCCCGGGACAGTCCTTCGGGCAGTTCTTC. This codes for CASSPGQSFGQFF.

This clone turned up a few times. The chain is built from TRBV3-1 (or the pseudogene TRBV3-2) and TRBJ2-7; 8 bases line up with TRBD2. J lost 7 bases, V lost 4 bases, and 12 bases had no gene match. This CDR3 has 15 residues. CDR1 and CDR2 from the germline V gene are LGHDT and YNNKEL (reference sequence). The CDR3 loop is CASSLAGGNSEEQYF. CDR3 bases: TGTGCCAGCAGCCTTGCGGGGGGCAACTCCGAAGAGCAGTACTTC.

The CDR3 sequence: CASSRGQGVTEAFF. For the CDR3, the DNA is TGTGCCAGCAGCAGAGGACAAGGGGTTACTGAAGCTTTCTTT. The chain carries TRBV21-1 and TRBJ1-1; the D call TRBD1 from the table was never checked on the DNA. TRBV21-1 is classified as a pseudogene. The CDR3 covers 14 residues.

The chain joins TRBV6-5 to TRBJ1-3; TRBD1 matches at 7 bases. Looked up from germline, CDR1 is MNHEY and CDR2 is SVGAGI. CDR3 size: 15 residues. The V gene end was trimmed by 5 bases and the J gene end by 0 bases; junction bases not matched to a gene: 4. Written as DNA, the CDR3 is TGTGCCAGCAGTCCGACAGGGAGCTCTGGAAACACCATATATTTT. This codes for CASSPTGSSGNTIYF.

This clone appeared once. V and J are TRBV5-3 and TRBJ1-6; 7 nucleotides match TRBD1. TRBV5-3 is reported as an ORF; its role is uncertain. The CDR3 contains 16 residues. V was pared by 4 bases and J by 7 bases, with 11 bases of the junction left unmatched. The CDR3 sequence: CARSLKQGQVNSPLHF. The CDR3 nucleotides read TGTGCCAGAAGCCTCAAACAGGGGCAGGTCAATTCACCCCTCCACTTT.

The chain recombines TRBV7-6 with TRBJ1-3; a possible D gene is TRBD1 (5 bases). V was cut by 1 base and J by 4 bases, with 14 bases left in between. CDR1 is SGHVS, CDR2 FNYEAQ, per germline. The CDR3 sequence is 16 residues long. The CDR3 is CASSLVSQGSGNTIYF. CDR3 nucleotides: TGTGCCAGCAGCTTAGTTTCGCAGGGATCAGGAAACACCATATATTTT.

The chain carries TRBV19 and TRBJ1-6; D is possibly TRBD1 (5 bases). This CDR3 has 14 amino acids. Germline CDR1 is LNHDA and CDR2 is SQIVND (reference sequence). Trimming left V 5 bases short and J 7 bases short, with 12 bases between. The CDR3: CASSDPGRNSPLHF. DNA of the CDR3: TGTGCCAGTAGTGATCCAGGGCGGAATTCACCCCTCCACTTT.

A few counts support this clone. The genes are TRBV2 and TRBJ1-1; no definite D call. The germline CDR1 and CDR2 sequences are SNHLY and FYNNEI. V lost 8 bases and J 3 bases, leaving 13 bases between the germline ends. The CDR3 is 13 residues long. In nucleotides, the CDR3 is TGTGCCAGCGGCACACGGGTAGACACTGAAGCTTTCTTT. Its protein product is CASGTRVDTEAFF.

CDR3 coding DNA: TGTGCCAGCAGTTACTCGTTCAGGCGGGGTGAGCAGTTCTTC. Residues: CASSYSFRRGEQFF. This chain connects TRBV6-5 to TRBJ2-1; tentative D call: TRBD2 (6 bases). Trimming shortened V by 0 bases and J by 9 bases, and 12 bases separated the two germline ends. From germline, CDR1 is MNHEY and CDR2 SVGAGI. The CDR3 consists of 14 residues.

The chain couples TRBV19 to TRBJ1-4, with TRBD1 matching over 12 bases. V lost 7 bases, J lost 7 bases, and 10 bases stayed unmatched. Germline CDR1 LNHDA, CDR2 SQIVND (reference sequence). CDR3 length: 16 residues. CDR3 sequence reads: CASKGTGGASGEKLFF. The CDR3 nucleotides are TGTGCCAGTAAAGGGACAGGGGGCGCATCGGGTGAAAAACTGTTTTTT.

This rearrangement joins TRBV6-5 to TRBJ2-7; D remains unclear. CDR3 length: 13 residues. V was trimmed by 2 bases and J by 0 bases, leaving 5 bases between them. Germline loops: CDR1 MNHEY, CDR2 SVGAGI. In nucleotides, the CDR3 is TGTGCCAGCAGTTACGCGATCTCCTACGAGCAGTACTTC. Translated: CASSYAISYEQYF.

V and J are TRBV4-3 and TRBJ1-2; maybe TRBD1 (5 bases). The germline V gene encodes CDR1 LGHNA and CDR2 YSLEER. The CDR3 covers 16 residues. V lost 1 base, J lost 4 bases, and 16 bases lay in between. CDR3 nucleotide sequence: TGCGCCAGCAGCCAAGGGGGGGTGGGTGACTTCTATGGCTACACCTTC. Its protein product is CASSQGGVGDFYGYTF.